The 16 T cell receptor beta chains presented below share a single source sample, sequenced in a study of Tregs in tolerant kidney transplant recipients. Method: immunoSEQ multiplex PCR; TCRdb's copy keeps in-frame clones and lacks some. The sample lists approximately 260,000 clones; about 86% were seen once. Sequenced input: CD4+ T cells from blood. These receptors originate from a human donor in good health.

The V call is TRBV27, the J call TRBJ2-7; 10 bases are shared with TRBD2. CDR1 is MNHEY and CDR2 is SMNVEV in the germline V gene (reference sequence). The J segment lost 3 bases and the V segment lost 2 bases, leaving 4 bases of the junction unmatched. This CDR3 is 15 amino acids long. CDR3 in DNA: TGTGCCAGCAGTTTAAGGGCTAGCGGGAGCTACGAGCAGTACTTC. Amino acid sequence: CASSLRASGSYEQYF.

The rearrangement links TRBV5-1 to TRBJ2-1, with 12 bases lining up with TRBD2. With V trimmed by 6 bases and J by 10 bases, 23 bases remained unmatched. Germline CDR1 and CDR2: SGHRS and YFSETQ. The CDR3 consists of 19 residues. The CDR3: CASTDHPPGSSGGAREQFF. Written as DNA, the CDR3 is TGCGCCAGCACTGACCACCCACCGGGTTCTAGCGGGGGGGCACGAGAGCAGTTCTTC.

The rearrangement uses TRBV27 and TRBJ2-4; weak D call: TRBD1 (6 bases). Germline-derived CDR1 and CDR2 are MNHEY and SMNVEV (reference sequence). The CDR3 length is 15 residues. Trimming took off 5 bases at V and 10 bases at J, with 21 bases between the two ends. The DNA of the CDR3 is TGTGCCAGCAGTACGCCCCGGGACAACGGAGTGATTCAGTACTTC. This codes for CASSTPRDNGVIQYF.

On this clone itself: Within the sample, other DNA sequences also encode this same CDR3. The chain links TRBV29-1 to TRBJ2-5; 8 bases align to TRBD1. The junction had 8 bases not matched to a gene; V was cut back by 6 bases and J by 5 bases. This CDR3 comprises 13 residues. Per germline, CDR1 SQVTM and CDR2 ANQGSEA. In nucleotides, the CDR3 is TGCAGCGTGGCTCAGGGGGCACAGGAGACCCAGTACTTC. Translation: CSVAQGAQETQYF.

This clone was counted a single time. Other DNA variants within this sample encode the same CDR3. The chain couples TRBV7-8 to TRBJ1-6; possibly TRBD1 for D (5 bases). The germline V and J ends were trimmed by 5 bases and 1 base, with 6 bases remaining between them. The CDR3 contains 14 residues. Per the germline V gene, CDR1 is SGHVS and CDR2 is FQNEAQ. Here the CDR3 DNA reads TGTGCCAGCAGCAGGGGTTCCTATAATTCACCCCTCCACTTT. Its translation is CASSRGSYNSPLHF.

This clone is a singleton in its sample. V usage is TRBV6-1 and J usage is TRBJ2-1; D is unresolved. V gave up 7 bases and J gave up 5 bases, with 18 bases separating them. Per germline, CDR1 MNHNS and CDR2 SASEGT. The CDR3 spans 15 residues. DNA for the CDR3: TGTGCCAGCATCGTTGCAGGAACCCTGGACAATGAGCAGTTCTTC. This sequence encodes CASIVAGTLDNEQFF.

V usage is TRBV7-9 and J usage is TRBJ2-3; 8 nucleotides line up with TRBD1. Per germline, CDR1 SEHNR and CDR2 FQNEAQ (reference sequence). CDR3 size: 16 residues. The V gene end was trimmed by 4 bases and the J gene end by 2 bases; junction bases not matched to a gene: 8. The DNA for the CDR3 is TGTGCCAGCAGCTCAAGACAGGGGCTTGCCACAGATACGCAGTATTTT. It encodes CASSSRQGLATDTQYF.

The V call is TRBV2, the J call TRBJ2-2; D ambiguous. V lost 2 bases and J 2 bases, leaving 9 bases between the germline ends. Germline V gene data show CDR1 as SNHLY and CDR2 as FYNNEI. There are 15 residues in the CDR3. Written as DNA, the CDR3 is TGTGCCAGCAGTGAAAGTAGTACCAACACCGGGGAGCTGTTTTTT. Protein sequence: CASSESSTNTGELFF.

V usage is TRBV5-1 and J usage is TRBJ2-2; 7 nucleotides align to TRBD2. V dropped 1 base and J dropped 1; count of bases not matched to a gene: 4. The CDR3 sequence is 16 residues long. Germline lookup yields CDR1 SGHRS and CDR2 YFSETQ. The CDR3 is CASSLSGGLNTGELFF. The CDR3 region has the DNA TGCGCCAGCAGCTTGTCGGGGGGATTGAACACCGGGGAGCTGTTTTTT.

The chain uses TRBV6-5 and TRBJ1-1; maybe TRBD1 (5 bases). The V gene lost 1 base and the J gene lost 1 base, with 10 bases spanning the gap. Germline V gene sequence: CDR1 MNHEY, CDR2 SVGAGI. The CDR3 is made up of 15 amino acids. This CDR3 is CASSYLSRANTEAFF. The CDR3 DNA sequence: TGTGCCAGCAGTTACTTGTCCAGGGCGAACACTGAAGCTTTCTTT.

The chain links TRBV7-9 to TRBJ1-4; TRBD1 matches at 7 bases. CDR1 is SEHNR, CDR2 FQNEAQ, per germline (reference sequence). The CDR3 runs 16 residues. Trimming at V came to 5 bases and at J to 5 bases, leaving 11 bases not matched to a gene. CDR3: CASSRMSGQPNEKLFF. The CDR3 coding sequence is TGTGCCAGCAGCCGCATGTCGGGACAGCCGAATGAAAAACTGTTTTTT.

This rearrangement joins TRBV10-3 to TRBJ2-3; no clear D gene. V lost 5 bases and J 2 bases, leaving 17 bases between the germline ends. The V gene's germline CDR1 is ENHRY and CDR2 SYGVKD. The CDR3 loop spans 16 amino acids. CDR3 amino acids: CAISSLGLSNTDTQYF. The CDR3 DNA reads as TGTGCCATCAGTTCACTCGGGTTATCTAACACAGATACGCAGTATTTT.

The V call is TRBV5-1, the J call TRBJ2-1, with D uncertain. In germline, CDR1 is SGHRS, CDR2 YFSETQ. Trimming shortened V by 0 bases and J by 7 bases, and 11 bases separated the two germline ends. This CDR3 spans 14 amino acids. The CDR3 here is CASSLVSNLNEQFF. The DNA of the CDR3 is TGCGCCAGCAGCTTGGTGTCCAACCTGAATGAGCAGTTCTTC.

This sequence joins TRBV7-2 and TRBJ2-3, with 7 bases lining up with TRBD1. Germline values: CDR1 SGHTA, CDR2 FQGNSA. V trimming: 11 bases; J trimming: 6 bases; junction bases outside the gene matches: 14. This CDR3 has 14 amino acids. The CDR3 DNA follows: TGTGCCGTTCTGAGACAGGGCCCCGTGGATACGCAGTATTTT. It encodes CAVLRQGPVDTQYF.

The rearrangement uses TRBV29-1 and TRBJ1-1; TRBD1 might be the D (5 bases). Germline CDR1 SQVTM, CDR2 ANQGSEA. There are 16 residues in the CDR3. V lost 7 bases, J lost 3 bases, and 24 bases lay in between. The CDR3 coding sequence is TGCAGCGGTGCTGGGGGGGTTGGGAAAGCGGACACTGAAGCTTTCTTT. It translates to CSGAGGVGKADTEAFF.

J is TRBJ1-5 and V is TRBV6-5; maybe TRBD1 (5 bases). Trimming removed 4 bases at V and 1 base at J, with 11 bases between. Germline V lookup: CDR1 MNHEY, CDR2 SVGAGI. CDR3 size: 15 residues. The CDR3 sequence is CASSSRVVSNQPQHF. Written as DNA, the CDR3 is TGTGCCAGCAGTTCCAGGGTGGTGAGCAATCAGCCCCAGCATTTT.